This TCR beta chain was documented in a study of control samples from healthy donors and cancer patients. The germline V gene encodes CDR1 SGDLS and CDR2 YYNGEE. Trimming left V 4 bases short and J 7 bases short, with 14 bases between. CDR3 length: 14 residues. Clones were sequenced by immunoSEQ multiplex PCR, and TCRdb holds only the in-frame ones, with some missing. This sample carries 130,000 to 150,000 clones, about nine tenths of them seen once, and the ten largest clones take about 4.9%. The receptor was isolated from a young man in good health. The sequencing input was blood. The J gene is TRBJ2-2, the V gene TRBV9; D may be TRBD1 or TRBD2 (5 bases each). The CDR3 here is CASSHYGADGELFF. CDR3 DNA sequence: TGTGCCAGCAGCCATTACGGGGCGGACGGGGAGCTGTTTTTT. Together with reference TRBV9 and TRBJ2-2, the CDR3 gives the full variable domain: DSGVTQTPKHLITATGQRVTLRCSPRSGDLSVYWYQQSLDQGLQFLIQYYNGEERAKGNILERFSAQQFPDLHSELNLSSLELGDSALYFCASSHYGADGELFFGEGSRLTVL.